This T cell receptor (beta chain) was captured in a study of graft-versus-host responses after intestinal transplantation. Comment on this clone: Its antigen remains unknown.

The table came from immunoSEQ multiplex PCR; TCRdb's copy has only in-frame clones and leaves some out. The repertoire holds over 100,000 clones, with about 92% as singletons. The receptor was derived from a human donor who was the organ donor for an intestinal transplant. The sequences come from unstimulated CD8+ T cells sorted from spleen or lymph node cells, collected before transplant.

CDR3 nucleotide sequence: TGTGCCAGCAGCAAAGCGGTGACCCCAGAGCAGCCCCACTCTGGAAACACCATATATTTT. Amino acid sequence: CASSKAVTPEQPHSGNTIYF. The chain links TRBV21-1 to TRBJ1-3. TRBV21-1 is assigned pseudogene status. The CDR3 has 20 residues.